The sequence of this T cell receptor (beta chain) was determined in a study of T cell responses to AZD1222 COVID-19 vaccine. Study-wide results and caveats: Variant regions that are unmutated are reportedly the target of nearly half of spike-specific TCRs. It should be noted that donors were predominantly white British and more often female, and clonal diversity was possibly underestimated.

Comment on this clone: Antigen unknown.

The method was immunoSEQ multiplex PCR; TCRdb's version includes in-frame clones alone and lacks a portion of them. The repertoire has 120,000 to 150,000 clones, roughly nine tenths of them found once; the top ten carry about 7.5%. This CDR3 is 14 amino acids long. Germline loops: CDR1 SEHNR, CDR2 FQNEAQ (reference sequence). The trim removed 5 bases at V and 4 bases at J, leaving 4 bases unmatched. This chain connects TRBV7-9 to TRBJ1-4, with 7 positions matching TRBD1. The TCR comes from an adult who received the MenACWY meningococcal vaccine as a control. The sequenced sample was peripheral blood, obtained 28 days after the second dose of the MenACWY control vaccine. CDR3 sequence (DNA): TGTGCCAGCAGCACGGGACAGATTAATGAAAAACTGTTTTTT. Encoded protein: CASSTGQINEKLFF.